This TCR beta chain emerged from a study of cytomegalovirus exposure and HLA in healthy donors. Study at large: Early release data held some 80 million unique TCRs from HLA-typed donors.

V was clipped by 2 bases and J by 3 bases, with 15 bases between them. This CDR3 has 16 amino acids. Germline CDR1 reads MNHEY; CDR2 reads SVGAGI. Study-wide findings and caveats: Most subjects' HLA-A and HLA-B alleles were reportedly predicted from TCR beta sequences.

In regard to this clone: Its antigen remains unidentified.

Amplification used 60 Vbeta primers and 13 Jbeta primers. TCRdb's table, derived via immunoSEQ multiplex PCR, lists solely in-frame clones and lacks some. This table has approximately 200,000 clones, 79% appearing once. J is TRBJ2-3 and V is TRBV6-5; weak D call: TRBD2 (6 bases). This TCR derives from a woman between 25 and 40 years old in good health and CMV-seropositive. The sample comprised PBMCs. The CDR3 loop is CASSYTGALGTDTQYF. The CDR3 bases are TGTGCCAGCAGTTACACGGGAGCACTAGGGACAGATACGCAGTATTTT.